Listed here are 23 T cell receptor beta chains from one sample, sequenced in a study of cytomegalovirus exposure and HLA in healthy donors. The PCR employed 60 Vbeta primers together with 13 Jbeta primers. Clones were sequenced by immunoSEQ multiplex PCR, and TCRdb holds only the in-frame ones, with some missing. The sample includes about 78,000 clones, around 80% seen only once; the top ten take roughly a quarter. The sequenced sample consisted of PBMCs. The origin of the receptors is a woman aged 45-60 years in good health and CMV-seropositive.

The chain employs TRBV6-6 and TRBJ1-5; possibly TRBD1 for D (5 bases). The CDR3 contains 16 residues. The V and J ends lost 2 bases and 6 bases respectively, with 17 bases between them. Germline lookup yields CDR1 MNHNY and CDR2 SVGAGI (reference sequence). In DNA form, the CDR3 reads TGTGCCAGCAGTTACGGTCCCCGGGGGGGGGTTCAGCCCCAGCATTTT. Translated, it gives CASSYGPRGGVQPQHF.

The chain combines TRBV5-4 with TRBJ1-1; the match to TRBD1 covers 8 bases. The CDR3 runs 15 residues. V was pared by 4 bases and J by 1 base, with 6 bases of the junction left unmatched. The germline V gene has CDR1 SGHNT and CDR2 YYREEE (reference sequence). The CDR3 DNA is TGTGCCAGCAGCAAACCGACAGGGGAGAACACTGAAGCTTTCTTT. Translation: CASSKPTGENTEAFF.

The genes are TRBV7-2 and TRBJ2-5, with D unresolved. V lost 5 bases to trimming and J lost 5 bases, with 15 bases between them. This CDR3 has 14 residues. CDR1 and CDR2 from the germline V gene are SGHTA and FQGNSA. The CDR3 sequence is CASSPGWAGETQYF. DNA of the CDR3: TGTGCCAGCAGCCCAGGCTGGGCTGGGGAGACCCAGTACTTC.

With respect to this clone: Its ends do not fully match the called genes, so a read error is possible. The chain carries TRBV5-5 and TRBJ2-3; 8 positions agree with TRBD1. This CDR3 has 15 amino acids. Germline V lookup: CDR1 SGHKS, CDR2 YYEKEE (reference sequence). The CDR3 region has the DNA TGTGCCAGCAGCCCTGGACAGGGACGCACGGATACGCAGTATTTT. Amino acid sequence: CASSPGQGRTDTQYF.

With respect to this clone: The same CDR3 also results from other DNA sequences found in this sample. The rearrangement links TRBV6-5 to TRBJ1-1, with D perhaps matching TRBD1 (5 bases). The length of the CDR3 is 13 residues. Trimming took 3 bases from V and 1 from J, leaving 6 bases between them. Germline CDR1 is MNHEY and CDR2 is SVGAGI. CDR3 region: CASSYGQNTEAFF. The CDR3 coding sequence is TGTGCCAGCAGTTATGGACAGAACACTGAAGCTTTCTTT.

The rearrangement links TRBV19 to TRBJ2-7; 8 bases map to TRBD1. Germline CDR1 reads LNHDA; CDR2 reads SQIVND (reference sequence). The length of the CDR3 is 13 residues. The DNA for the CDR3 is TGTACCACTGGCTCAGGGGGCGCGTACGAGCAGTACTTC. Protein: CTTGSGGAYEQYF.

This clone was picked up a small number of times. V usage is TRBV7-2 and J usage is TRBJ2-5; 11 nucleotides line up with TRBD2. Germline V gives CDR1 SGHTA, CDR2 FQGNSA. V was pared by 5 bases and J by 3 bases, with 2 bases of the junction left unmatched. This CDR3 contains 14 residues. CDR3 sequence reads: CASSAGLAEETQYF. In nucleotides, the CDR3 is TGTGCCAGCAGCGCGGGACTAGCGGAAGAGACCCAGTACTTC.

This chain joins TRBV10-1 and TRBJ2-3, with D possibly TRBD2 on 6 matching bases. V lost 4 bases, J lost 3 bases, and 14 bases lay in between. The CDR3 is 15 residues long. Per germline, CDR1 WNHNN and CDR2 SYGVQD (reference sequence). The CDR3 DNA reads TGCGCCAGCAGTGCACCCGGGAGAGGTACAGATACGCAGTATTTT. Protein: CASSAPGRGTDTQYF.

This chain connects TRBV6-5 to TRBJ1-3; unclear D gene. This CDR3 has 11 amino acids. Germline CDR1 reads MNHEY; CDR2 reads SVGAGI. Between the trimmed V and J ends, which lost 2 bases and 9 bases, there was a span of 5 bases. The CDR3 region is CASSYGSTIYF. DNA of the CDR3: TGTGCCAGCAGTTACGGGAGCACCATATATTTT.

This clone has only one observation. Relative to the germline gene, one junction end is altered; a read error may explain this. The chain combines TRBV7-9 with TRBJ1-1; no clear D. Germline assignment: CDR1 SEHNR and CDR2 FQNEAQ (reference sequence). The CDR3 has 12 amino acids. CDR3 coding DNA: TGTTCCAGCAGCTCGACGGGGAGGAAAACTTTCTTT. Translated, it gives CSSSSTGRKTFF.

The genes are TRBV29-1 and TRBJ2-2; 7 nucleotides agree with TRBD2. Germline V gene lookup returns CDR1 SQVTM and CDR2 ANQGSEA. This CDR3 contains 13 residues. Unmatched junction bases numbered 8, after V lost 7 bases and J lost 6 bases. This CDR3 reads CSAGREGAGELFF. The DNA for the CDR3 is TGCAGCGCTGGGAGGGAGGGTGCCGGGGAGCTGTTTTTT.

The chain recombines TRBV5-1 with TRBJ1-2; the D gene is possibly TRBD1 (5 bases). This CDR3 comprises 14 residues. CDR1 and CDR2 from the germline V gene are SGHRS and YFSETQ. Trimming shortened V by 4 bases and J by 8 bases, and 18 bases separated the two germline ends. The CDR3 loop is CASSTGVQGWGYTF. CDR3 bases: TGCGCCAGCAGCACTGGGGTTCAGGGTTGGGGCTACACCTTC. Combining the CDR3 with reference TRBV5-1 and TRBJ1-2 gives the whole variable domain KAGVTQTPRYLIKTRGQQVTLSCSPISGHRSVSWYQQTPGQGLQFLFEYFSETQRNKGNFPGRFSGRQFSNSRSEMNVSTLELGDSALYLCASSTGVQGWGYTFGSGTRLTVV.

This clone was found once. The genes are TRBV19 and TRBJ2-3; D perhaps matches TRBD1 (7 bases). The V gene's germline CDR1 is LNHDA and CDR2 SQIVND (reference sequence). There are 14 residues in the CDR3. V lost 6 bases and J lost 2, with 12 bases in between. The CDR3 DNA reads TGTGCCAGTAGGCGGGACAGCTACACAGATACGCAGTATTTT. It codes for CASRRDSYTDTQYF.

The chain employs TRBV7-3 and TRBJ2-2; D gene uncertain. The CDR3 is made up of 13 amino acids. V was trimmed by 4 bases and J by 5 bases, leaving 8 bases between them. From germline, CDR1 is SGHTA and CDR2 FQGTGA. In DNA, the CDR3 is TGTGCCAGCAGCTCCCTCGGGACCGGGGAGCTGTTTTTT. It specifies CASSSLGTGELFF.

The J gene is TRBJ1-2, the V gene TRBV28; the match to TRBD1 covers 9 bases. The CDR3 runs to 14 residues. Germline V gene sequence: CDR1 MDHEN, CDR2 SYDVKM. V lost 8 bases and J lost 2; bases outside the gene matches: 6. The CDR3 coding sequence is TGTGCCAGCGTACGGACAGGGGCAAACTATGGCTACACCTTC. Protein: CASVRTGANYGYTF.

The V gene is TRBV5-4, the J gene TRBJ1-1; 7 nucleotides line up with TRBD1. The CDR3 runs to 14 residues. Looked up from germline, CDR1 is SGHNT and CDR2 is YYREEE (reference sequence). V trimming: 10 bases; J trimming: 0 bases; junction bases outside the gene matches: 9. The CDR3 is CASYGGQMNTEAFF. CDR3 bases: TGTGCCTCCTATGGGGGACAGATGAACACTGAAGCTTTCTTT.

The chain combines TRBV21-1 with TRBJ1-2; the table's D call TRBD1 went unverified against the DNA. TRBV21-1 is listed as a pseudogene. The CDR3 covers 13 residues. The CDR3 DNA reads TGTGCCAGCAGCTTGGACAGGGGATGGCGCTACACCTTC. Its translation is CASSLDRGWRYTF.

The chain has TRBV11-2 and TRBJ2-7; D may be TRBD2 (5 bases). V was cut by 1 base and J by 2 bases, with 18 bases left in between. The CDR3 has 17 residues. Germline V gene data show CDR1 as SGHAT and CDR2 as FQNNGV. CDR3 nucleotide sequence: TGTGCCAGCAGCTTAGTCCTTTCCTTCCAGCGGACCTACGAGCAGTACTTC. Translation gives CASSLVLSFQRTYEQYF. The variable domain in full, completed from reference TRBV11-2 and TRBJ2-7, reads EAGVAQSPRYKIIEKRQSVAFWCNPISGHATLYWYQQILGQGPKLLIQFQNNGVVDDSQLPKDRFSAERLKGVDSTLKIQPAKLEDSAVYLCASSLVLSFQRTYEQYFGPGTRLTVT.

In its sample, this clone was seen once. The chain has TRBV5-4 and TRBJ2-6, with 9 bases fitting TRBD1. After removal of 4 bases from V and 3 bases from J, the junction contained 17 bases not matched to a gene. This CDR3 region has 20 residues. Germline values: CDR1 SGHNT, CDR2 YYREEE (reference sequence). CDR3 region: CASSPPVVTGGSIGANVLTF. The CDR3 DNA is TGTGCCAGCAGCCCCCCAGTAGTGACAGGGGGTAGTATTGGGGCCAACGTCCTGACTTTC.

The CDR3 loop reads CASSYSRDRFYEQYF. CDR3 nucleotide sequence: TGTGCCAGCAGTTACTCCCGGGACAGATTCTACGAGCAGTACTTC. This chain uses TRBV6-5 with TRBJ2-7; 7 nucleotides match TRBD1. The ends lost 0 bases at V and 3 bases at J; junction bases unmatched: 5. Looked up from germline, CDR1 is MNHEY and CDR2 is SVGAGI. The CDR3 totals 15 residues.

As DNA, the CDR3 is TGTGCCAGCAGCTTAAGCCAGGGTTTCAATCAGCCCCAGCATTTT. Its protein product is CASSLSQGFNQPQHF. The chain has TRBV11-2 and TRBJ1-5; weak D call: TRBD1 (5 bases). Trimming stripped 2 bases from V and 3 bases from J, with 11 bases between. Germline V gene sequence: CDR1 SGHAT, CDR2 FQNNGV. The length of the CDR3 is 15 residues. Together with reference TRBV11-2 and TRBJ1-5, the CDR3 gives the full variable domain: EAGVAQSPRYKIIEKRQSVAFWCNPISGHATLYWYQQILGQGPKLLIQFQNNGVVDDSQLPKDRFSAERLKGVDSTLKIQPAKLEDSAVYLCASSLSQGFNQPQHFGDGTRLSIL.

This clone was detected a few times. The rearrangement joins TRBV11-3 to TRBJ2-2; 10 nucleotides align to TRBD1. CDR1 SGHNT and CDR2 YENEEA come from the germline V gene. The CDR3 consists of 15 residues. V trimming: 5 bases; J trimming: 5 bases; junction bases outside the gene matches: 5. CDR3 in amino acids: CASSGRTGGTGELFF. CDR3 DNA sequence: TGTGCCAGCAGCGGCCGGACAGGGGGAACCGGGGAGCTGTTTTTT.

This rearrangement joins TRBV6-6 to TRBJ2-2, with TRBD2 identical over 10 bases. V was pared by 7 bases and J by 2 bases, with 7 bases of the junction left unmatched. The V gene's germline CDR1 is MNHNY and CDR2 SVGAGI (reference sequence). The CDR3 runs to 16 residues. The CDR3: CASTKRGGFNTGELFF. CDR3 nucleotide sequence: TGTGCCAGCACCAAGCGGGGGGGCTTCAACACCGGGGAGCTGTTTTTT.